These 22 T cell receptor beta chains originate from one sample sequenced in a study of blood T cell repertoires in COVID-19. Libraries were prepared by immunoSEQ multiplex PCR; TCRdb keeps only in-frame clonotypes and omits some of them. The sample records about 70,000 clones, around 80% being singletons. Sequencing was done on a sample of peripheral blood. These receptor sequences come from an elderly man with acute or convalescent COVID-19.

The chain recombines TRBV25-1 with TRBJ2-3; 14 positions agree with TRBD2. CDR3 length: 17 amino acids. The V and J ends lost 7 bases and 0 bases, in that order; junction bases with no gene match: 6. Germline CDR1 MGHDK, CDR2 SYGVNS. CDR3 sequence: CASKGLAGAYSTDTQYF. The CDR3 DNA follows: TGTGCCAGCAAGGGACTAGCGGGGGCCTATAGCACAGATACGCAGTATTTT.

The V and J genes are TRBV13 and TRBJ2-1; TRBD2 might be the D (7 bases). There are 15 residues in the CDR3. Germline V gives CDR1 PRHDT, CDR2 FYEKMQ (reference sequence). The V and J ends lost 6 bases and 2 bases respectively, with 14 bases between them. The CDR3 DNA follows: TGTGCCAGCAGGGGAGGGGGGCCCCCCTACAATGAGCAGTTCTTC. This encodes CASRGGGPPYNEQFF.

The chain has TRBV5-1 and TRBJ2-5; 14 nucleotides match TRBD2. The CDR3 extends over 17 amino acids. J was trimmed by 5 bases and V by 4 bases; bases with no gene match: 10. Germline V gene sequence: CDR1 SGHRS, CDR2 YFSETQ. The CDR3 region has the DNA TGCGCCAGCAGCCCGGGACTAGCGGGAGTGGAGGGCGAGACCCAGTACTTC. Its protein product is CASSPGLAGVEGETQYF.

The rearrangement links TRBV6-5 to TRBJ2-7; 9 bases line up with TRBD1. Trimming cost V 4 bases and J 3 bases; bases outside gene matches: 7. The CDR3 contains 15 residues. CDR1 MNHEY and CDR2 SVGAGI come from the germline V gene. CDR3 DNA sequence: TGTGCCAGCAGTTTCCAGGGACAGGGTCACTACGAGCAGTACTTC. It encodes CASSFQGQGHYEQYF.

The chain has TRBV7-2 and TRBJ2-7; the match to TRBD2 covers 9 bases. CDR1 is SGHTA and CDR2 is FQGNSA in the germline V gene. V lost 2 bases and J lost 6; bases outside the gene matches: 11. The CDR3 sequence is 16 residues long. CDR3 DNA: TGTGCCAGCAGCTTACAGGGCGGCGGGGGGGCCGCCGAGCAGTACTTC. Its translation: CASSLQGGGGAAEQYF.

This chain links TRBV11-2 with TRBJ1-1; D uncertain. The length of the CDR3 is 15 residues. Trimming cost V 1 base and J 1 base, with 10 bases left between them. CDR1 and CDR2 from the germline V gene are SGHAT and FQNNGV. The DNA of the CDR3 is TGTGCCAGCAGCTTAGGGGTCGGAGGGAACACTGAAGCTTTCTTT. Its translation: CASSLGVGGNTEAFF.

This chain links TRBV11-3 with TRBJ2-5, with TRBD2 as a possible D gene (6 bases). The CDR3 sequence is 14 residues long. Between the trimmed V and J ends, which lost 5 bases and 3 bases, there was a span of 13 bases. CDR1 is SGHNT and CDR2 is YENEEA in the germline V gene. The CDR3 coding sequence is TGTGCCAGCAGCACAGGATCGGGGGAAGAGACCCAGTACTTC. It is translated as CASSTGSGEETQYF.

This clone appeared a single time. The CDR3 here is CASGQGASGTDTQYF. Written as DNA, the CDR3 is TGTGCCAGTGGACAGGGGGCTTCTGGCACAGATACGCAGTATTTT. The genes are TRBV19 and TRBJ2-3, with TRBD1 matching over 11 bases. CDR3 length: 15 residues. The J segment lost 1 base and the V segment lost 8 bases, leaving 5 bases of the junction unmatched. From germline, CDR1 is LNHDA and CDR2 SQIVND (reference sequence).

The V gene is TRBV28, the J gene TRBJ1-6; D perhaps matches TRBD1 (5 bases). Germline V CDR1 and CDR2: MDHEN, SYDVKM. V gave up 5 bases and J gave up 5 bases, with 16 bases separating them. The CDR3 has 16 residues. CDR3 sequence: CASSALGGLDNSPLHF. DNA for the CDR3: TGTGCCAGCAGTGCATTGGGGGGTCTCGATAATTCACCCCTCCACTTT.

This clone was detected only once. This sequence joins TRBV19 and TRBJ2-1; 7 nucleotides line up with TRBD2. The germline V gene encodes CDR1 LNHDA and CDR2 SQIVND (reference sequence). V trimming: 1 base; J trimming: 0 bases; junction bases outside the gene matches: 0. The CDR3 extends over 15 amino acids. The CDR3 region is CASSIGTSSYNEQFF. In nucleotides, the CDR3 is TGTGCCAGTAGTATAGGGACTAGCTCCTACAATGAGCAGTTCTTC.

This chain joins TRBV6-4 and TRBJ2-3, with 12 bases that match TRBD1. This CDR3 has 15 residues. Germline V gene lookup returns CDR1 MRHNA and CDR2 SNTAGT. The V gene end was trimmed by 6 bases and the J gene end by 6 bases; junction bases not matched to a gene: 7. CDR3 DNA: TGTGCCAGCAGGATGGGACAGGGGGCGTTGGATACGCAGTATTTT. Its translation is CASRMGQGALDTQYF.

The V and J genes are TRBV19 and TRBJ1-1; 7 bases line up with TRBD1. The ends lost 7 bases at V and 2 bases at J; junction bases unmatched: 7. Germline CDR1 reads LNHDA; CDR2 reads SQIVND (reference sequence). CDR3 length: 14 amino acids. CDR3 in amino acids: CASNPGGTNTEAFF. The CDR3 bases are TGTGCCAGTAACCCAGGGGGGACCAACACTGAAGCTTTCTTT.

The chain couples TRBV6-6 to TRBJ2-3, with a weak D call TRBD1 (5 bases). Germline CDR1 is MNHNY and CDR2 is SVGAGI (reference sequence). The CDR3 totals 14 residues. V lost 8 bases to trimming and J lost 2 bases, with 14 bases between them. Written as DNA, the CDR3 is TGTGCCAGCCTCCTTTGGGGCCCCACAGATACGCAGTATTTT. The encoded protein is CASLLWGPTDTQYF.

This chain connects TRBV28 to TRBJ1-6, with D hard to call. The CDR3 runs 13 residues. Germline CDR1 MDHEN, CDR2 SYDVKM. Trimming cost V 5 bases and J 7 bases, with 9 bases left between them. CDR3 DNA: TGTGCCAGCAGTGCCCACTTAAATTCACCCCTCCACTTT. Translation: CASSAHLNSPLHF.

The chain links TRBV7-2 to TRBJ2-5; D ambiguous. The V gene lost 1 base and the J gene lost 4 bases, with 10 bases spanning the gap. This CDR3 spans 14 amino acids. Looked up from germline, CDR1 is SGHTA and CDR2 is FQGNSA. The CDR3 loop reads CASSLVEATETQYF. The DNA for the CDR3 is TGTGCCAGCAGCTTAGTCGAGGCGACAGAGACCCAGTACTTC. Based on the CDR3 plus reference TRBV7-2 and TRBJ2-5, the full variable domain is GAGVSQSPSNKVTEKGKDVELRCDPISGHTALYWYRQSLGQGLEFLIYFQGNSAPDKSGLPSDRFSAERTGGSVSTLTIQRTQQEDSAVYLCASSLVEATETQYFGPGTRLLVL.

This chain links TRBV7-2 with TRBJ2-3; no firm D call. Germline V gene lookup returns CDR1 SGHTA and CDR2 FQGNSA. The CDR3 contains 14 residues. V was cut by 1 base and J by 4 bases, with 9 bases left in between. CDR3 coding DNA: TGTGCCAGCAGCTTAGGAGGATGGGCAGATACGCAGTATTTT. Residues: CASSLGGWADTQYF.

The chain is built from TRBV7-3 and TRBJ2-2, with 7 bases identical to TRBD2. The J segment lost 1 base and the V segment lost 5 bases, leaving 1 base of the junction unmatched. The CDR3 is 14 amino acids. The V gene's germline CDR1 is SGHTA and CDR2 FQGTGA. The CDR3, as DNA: TGTGCCAGCAGCCCTAGCGGGAACACCGGGGAGCTGTTTTTT. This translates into CASSPSGNTGELFF.

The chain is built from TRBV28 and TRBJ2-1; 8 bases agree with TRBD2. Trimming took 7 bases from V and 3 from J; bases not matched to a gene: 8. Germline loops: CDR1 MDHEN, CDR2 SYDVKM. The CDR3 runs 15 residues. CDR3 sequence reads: CASKKPGLGYNEQFF. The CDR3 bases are TGTGCCAGCAAAAAACCGGGACTAGGCTACAATGAGCAGTTCTTC.

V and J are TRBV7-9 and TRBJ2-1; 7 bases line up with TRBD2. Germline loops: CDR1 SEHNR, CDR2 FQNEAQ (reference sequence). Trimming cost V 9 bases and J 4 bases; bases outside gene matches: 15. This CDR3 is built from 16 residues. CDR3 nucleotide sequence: TGTGCCAGTACAGCGCCCAGCGGGAAGTCTTACAATGAGCAGTTCTTC. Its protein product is CASTAPSGKSYNEQFF.

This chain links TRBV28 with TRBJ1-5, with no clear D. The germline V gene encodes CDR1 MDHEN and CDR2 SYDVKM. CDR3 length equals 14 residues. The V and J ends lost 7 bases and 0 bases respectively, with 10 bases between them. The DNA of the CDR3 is TGTGCCAGCACCCTTAGTATTAGCAATCAGCCCCAGCATTTT. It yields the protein CASTLSISNQPQHF.

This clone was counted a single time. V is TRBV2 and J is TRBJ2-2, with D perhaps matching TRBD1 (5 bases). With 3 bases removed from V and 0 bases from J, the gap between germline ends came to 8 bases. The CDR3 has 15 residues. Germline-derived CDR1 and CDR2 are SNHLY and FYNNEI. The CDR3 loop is CASSEWTTNTGELFF. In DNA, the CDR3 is TGTGCCAGCAGTGAGTGGACAACGAACACCGGGGAGCTGTTTTTT.

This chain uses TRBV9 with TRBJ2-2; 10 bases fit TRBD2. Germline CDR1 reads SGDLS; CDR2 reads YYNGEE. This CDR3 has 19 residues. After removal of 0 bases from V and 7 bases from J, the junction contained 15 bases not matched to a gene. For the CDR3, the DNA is TGTGCCAGCAGCGTAGGAGTGGGTGGTAGCGGGAGGCAAGACGGGGAGCTGTTTTTT. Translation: CASSVGVGGSGRQDGELFF.